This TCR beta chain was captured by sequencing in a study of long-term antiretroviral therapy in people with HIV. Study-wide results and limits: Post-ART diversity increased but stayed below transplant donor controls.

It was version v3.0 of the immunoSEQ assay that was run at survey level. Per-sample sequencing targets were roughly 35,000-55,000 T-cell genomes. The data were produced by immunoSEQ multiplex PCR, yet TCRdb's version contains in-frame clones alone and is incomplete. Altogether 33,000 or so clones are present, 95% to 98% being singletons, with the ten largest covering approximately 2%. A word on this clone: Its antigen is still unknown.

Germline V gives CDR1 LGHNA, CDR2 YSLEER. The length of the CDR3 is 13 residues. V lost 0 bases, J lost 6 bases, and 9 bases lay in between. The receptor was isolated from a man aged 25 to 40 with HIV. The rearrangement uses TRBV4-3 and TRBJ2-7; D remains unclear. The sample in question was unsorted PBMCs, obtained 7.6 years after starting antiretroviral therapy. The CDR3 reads CASSQEPLSEQYF. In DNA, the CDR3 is TGCGCCAGCAGCCAAGAACCTTTGAGCGAGCAGTACTTC.